This T cell receptor beta chain is from a study of regulatory T cells in long-lasting Graves disease. Assembly of TCR beta libraries relied on iRepertoire HTBI primers together with Arm-PCR of CDR3 regions. Via MiXCR, TCRdb re-called the multiplex PCR reads, giving one row per CDR3 protein. The sample has around 400,000 distinct CDR3 sequences, around 15% seen once. This clonotype was counted many times. V dropped 4 bases and J dropped 2 bases, with 12 bases sitting between them. Germline CDR1 and CDR2: SGHNT and YYREEE (reference sequence). This CDR3 contains 14 residues. Specified time point: newly diagnosed GD, antithyroid drugs for less than 3 months. Preparation of the TCR library used RNA extracted from PBMCs.

V usage is TRBV5-4 and J usage is TRBJ1-2; weak D call: TRBD1 (5 bases). Source: peripheral blood mononuclear cells (PBMCs), taken at new diagnosis, from a patient treated with antithyroid drugs. The TCR sequence derives from a female donor with Graves disease. The CDR3 reads CASSEGTGNYGYTF. The DNA for the CDR3 is TGTGCCAGCAGCGAGGGGACGGGAAACTATGGCTACACCTTC.